This T cell receptor (beta chain) was recorded in a study of T cells in Graves' hyperthyroidism and ophthalmopathy. There were TCR beta CDR3 regions amplified from RNA transcripts. Carried out on the TCR CDR3, a first-round RT-PCR used the HTBI primer set. MiXCR was run by TCRdb on the multiplex PCR reads, yielding one entry per CDR3 protein. Among a few hundred thousand distinct CDR3 sequences, roughly 50% were seen once, and the ten largest hold approximately 8.4%. Sequenced sample: peripheral blood or thyroid tissue (not recorded which). The receptor was derived from a woman aged 18-35 years with Graves' hyperthyroidism.

The CDR3 here is CSSGQSAYEQYF. The CDR3 DNA follows: TGCAGCTCCGGACAGAGCGCCTACGAGCAGTACTTC. The chain is built from TRBV29-1 and TRBJ2-7, with a possible D match to TRBD1 (6 bases). This CDR3 has 12 residues. CDR1 is SQVTM and CDR2 is ANQGSEA in the germline V gene. The V end was cut by 8 bases, the J end by 2 bases, with 13 bases between.